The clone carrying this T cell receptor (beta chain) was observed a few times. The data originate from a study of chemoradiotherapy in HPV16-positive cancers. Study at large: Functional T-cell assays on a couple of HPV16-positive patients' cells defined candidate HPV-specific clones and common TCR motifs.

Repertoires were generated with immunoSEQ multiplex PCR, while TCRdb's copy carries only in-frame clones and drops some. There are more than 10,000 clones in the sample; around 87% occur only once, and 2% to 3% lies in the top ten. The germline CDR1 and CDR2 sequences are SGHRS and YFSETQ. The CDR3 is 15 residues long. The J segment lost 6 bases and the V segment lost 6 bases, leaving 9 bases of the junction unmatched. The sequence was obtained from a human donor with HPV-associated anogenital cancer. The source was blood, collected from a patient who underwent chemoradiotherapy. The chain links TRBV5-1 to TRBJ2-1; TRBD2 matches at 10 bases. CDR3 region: CASNTYSGGLNEQFF. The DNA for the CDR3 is TGCGCCAGCAACACCTATAGCGGGGGGCTCAATGAGCAGTTCTTC. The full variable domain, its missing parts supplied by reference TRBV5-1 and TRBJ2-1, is KAGVTQTPRYLIKTRGQQVTLSCSPISGHRSVSWYQQTPGQGLQFLFEYFSETQRNKGNFPGRFSGRQFSNSRSEMNVSTLELGDSALYLCASNTYSGGLNEQFFGPGTRLTVL.